This T cell receptor (beta chain) was identified during a study of cytomegalovirus exposure and HLA in healthy donors. The germline V and J ends were trimmed by 0 bases and 11 bases, with 13 bases remaining between them. This CDR3 is 13 amino acids long. Germline CDR1 LGHNA, CDR2 YSLEER. Study outcomes and limitations: In a later analysis, DRB1 alleles had the most associated TCRs; HLA-C alleles the fewest.

60 Vbeta and 13 Jbeta primers were used in PCR. Here immunoSEQ multiplex PCR was the method, and the copy in TCRdb shows in-frame clones only, minus some. The data contain over 150,000 clones, about 80% of them singletons. Turning to this clone: What it binds is not known.

The sequence was collected from a woman aged 45 to 65 in good health and CMV-seronegative. The V gene is TRBV4-3, the J gene TRBJ2-5; maybe TRBD2 (5 bases). Material for sequencing was PBMCs. Here the CDR3 DNA reads TGCGCCAGCAGCCAAGATCTTGGAAGGGAGCAGTACTTC. As protein: CASSQDLGREQYF.